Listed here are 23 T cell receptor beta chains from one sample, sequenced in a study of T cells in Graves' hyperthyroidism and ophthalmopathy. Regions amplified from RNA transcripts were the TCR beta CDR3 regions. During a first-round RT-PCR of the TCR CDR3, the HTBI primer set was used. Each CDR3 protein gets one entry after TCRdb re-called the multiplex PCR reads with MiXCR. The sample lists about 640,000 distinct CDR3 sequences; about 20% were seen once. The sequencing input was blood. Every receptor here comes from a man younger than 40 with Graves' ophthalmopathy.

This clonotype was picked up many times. The CDR3 here is CASSLGRRTSYEQYF. The CDR3 bases are TGTGCCAGCAGCTTAGGTAGGCGGACCTCCTACGAGCAGTACTTC. The V and J genes are TRBV7-8 and TRBJ2-7, with D hard to call. CDR1 and CDR2 from the germline V gene are SGHVS and FQNEAQ. This CDR3 has 15 residues. V lost 1 base and J lost 0, with 10 bases in between. The full variable domain, with the rest looked up from reference TRBV7-8 and TRBJ2-7, is GAGVSQSPRYKVAKRGQDVALRCDPISGHVSLFWYQQALGQGPEFLTYFQNEAQLDKSGLPSDRFFAERPEGSVSTLKIQRTQQEDSAVYLCASSLGRRTSYEQYFGPGTRLTVT.

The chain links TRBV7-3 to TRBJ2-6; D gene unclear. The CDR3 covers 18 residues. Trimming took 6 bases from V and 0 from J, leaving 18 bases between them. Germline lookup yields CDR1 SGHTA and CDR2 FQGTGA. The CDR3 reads CASSPRWGVSSGANVLTF. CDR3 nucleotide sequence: TGTGCCAGCAGTCCCCGATGGGGTGTTTCCTCTGGGGCCAACGTCCTGACTTTC.

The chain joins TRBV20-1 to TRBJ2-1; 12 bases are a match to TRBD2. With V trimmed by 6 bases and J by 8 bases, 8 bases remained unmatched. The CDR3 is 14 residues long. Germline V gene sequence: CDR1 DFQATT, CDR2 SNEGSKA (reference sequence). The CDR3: CSAILAGGTDEQFF. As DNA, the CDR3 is TGCAGTGCCATACTAGCGGGAGGAACGGATGAGCAGTTCTTC.

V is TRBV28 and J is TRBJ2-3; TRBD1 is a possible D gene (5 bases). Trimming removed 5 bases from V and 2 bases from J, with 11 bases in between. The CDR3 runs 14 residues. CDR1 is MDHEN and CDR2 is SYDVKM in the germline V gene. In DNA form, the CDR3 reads TGTGCCAGCAGTATTAGGGGTTACACAGATACGCAGTATTTT. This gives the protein CASSIRGYTDTQYF.

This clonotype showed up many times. CDR3 amino acids: CASPEPGPLPVLPAGELFF. In DNA form, the CDR3 reads TGTGCCAGTCCCGAACCGGGACCCCTACCTGTACTCCCGGCCGGGGAGCTGTTTTTT. The chain carries TRBV12-3 or TRBV12-4 and TRBJ2-2; either TRBD1 or TRBD2 may fit D (5 bases each). Trimming took off 9 bases at V and 6 bases at J, with 32 bases between the two ends. This CDR3 is built from 19 residues.

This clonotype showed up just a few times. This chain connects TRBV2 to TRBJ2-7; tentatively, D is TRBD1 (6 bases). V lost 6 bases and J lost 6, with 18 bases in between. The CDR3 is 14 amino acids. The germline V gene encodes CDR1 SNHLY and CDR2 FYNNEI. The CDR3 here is CASSELSQGSEQYF. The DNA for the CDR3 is TGTGCCAGCAGCGAACTGTCACAGGGAAGCGAGCAGTACTTC. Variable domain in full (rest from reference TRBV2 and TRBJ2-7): EPEVTQTPSHQVTQMGQEVILRCVPISNHLYFYWYRQILGQKVEFLVSFYNNEISEKSEIFDDQFSVERPDGSNFTLKIRSTKLEDSAMYFCASSELSQGSEQYFGPGTRLTVT.

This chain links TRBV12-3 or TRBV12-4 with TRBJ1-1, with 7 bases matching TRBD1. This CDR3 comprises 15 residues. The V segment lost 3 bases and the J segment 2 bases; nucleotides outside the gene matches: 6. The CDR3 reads CASSFRDSLNTEAFF. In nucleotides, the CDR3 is TGTGCCAGCAGTTTCCGGGACAGCTTAAACACTGAAGCTTTCTTT.

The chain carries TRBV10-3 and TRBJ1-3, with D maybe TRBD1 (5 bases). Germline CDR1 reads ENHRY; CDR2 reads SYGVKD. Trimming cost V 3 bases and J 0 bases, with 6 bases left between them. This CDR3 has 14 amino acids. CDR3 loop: CAISEGVSGNTIYF. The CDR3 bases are TGTGCCATCAGTGAAGGGGTCTCTGGAAACACCATATATTTT.

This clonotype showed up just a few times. DNA for the CDR3: TGTGCCAGCAGCTTTCGGGGAGGGATGGTAGATACGCAGTATTTT. It encodes CASSFRGGMVDTQYF. V and J are TRBV7-2 and TRBJ2-3; 7 bases fit TRBD2. J gave up 5 bases and V 3 bases, and 8 bases lay outside the gene matches. Germline V gene lookup returns CDR1 SGHTA and CDR2 FQGNSA. This CDR3 comprises 15 residues.

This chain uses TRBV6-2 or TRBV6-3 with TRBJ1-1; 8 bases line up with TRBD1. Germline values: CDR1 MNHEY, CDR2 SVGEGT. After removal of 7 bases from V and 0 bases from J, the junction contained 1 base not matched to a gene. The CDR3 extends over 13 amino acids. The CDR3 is CASKGQVNTEAFF. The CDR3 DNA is TGTGCCAGCAAGGGACAGGTGAACACTGAAGCTTTCTTT.

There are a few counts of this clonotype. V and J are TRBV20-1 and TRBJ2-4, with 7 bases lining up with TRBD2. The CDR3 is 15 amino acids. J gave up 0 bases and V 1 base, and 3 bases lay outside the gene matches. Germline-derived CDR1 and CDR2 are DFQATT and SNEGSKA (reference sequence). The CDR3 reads CSARGEGLAKNIQYF. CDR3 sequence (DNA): TGCAGTGCTAGAGGGGAGGGGCTAGCCAAAAACATTCAGTACTTC.

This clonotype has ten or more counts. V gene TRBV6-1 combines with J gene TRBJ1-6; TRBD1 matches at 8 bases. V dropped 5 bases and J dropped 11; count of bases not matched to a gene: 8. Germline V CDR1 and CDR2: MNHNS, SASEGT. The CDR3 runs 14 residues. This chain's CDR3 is CASSLQGASAPLHF. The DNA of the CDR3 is TGTGCCAGCAGTCTTCAGGGGGCATCAGCACCCCTCCACTTT.

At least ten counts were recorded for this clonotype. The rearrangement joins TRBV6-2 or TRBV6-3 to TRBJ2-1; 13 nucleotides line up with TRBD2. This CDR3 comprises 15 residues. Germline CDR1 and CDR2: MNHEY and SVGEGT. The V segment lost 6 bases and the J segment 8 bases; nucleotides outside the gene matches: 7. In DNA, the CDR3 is TGTGCCAGCAGGCAACTAGCGGGAGGGCGGTATGAGCAGTTCTTC. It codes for CASRQLAGGRYEQFF.

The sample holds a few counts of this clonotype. This CDR3 is CASSPIGSRYNEQFF. In DNA form, the CDR3 reads TGTGCCAGCAGTCCGATAGGCAGCCGCTACAATGAGCAGTTCTTC. The chain has TRBV6-1 and TRBJ2-1; D is ambiguous. CDR1 is MNHNS, CDR2 SASEGT, per germline. V was pared by 5 bases and J by 3 bases, with 14 bases between. The CDR3 has 15 residues.

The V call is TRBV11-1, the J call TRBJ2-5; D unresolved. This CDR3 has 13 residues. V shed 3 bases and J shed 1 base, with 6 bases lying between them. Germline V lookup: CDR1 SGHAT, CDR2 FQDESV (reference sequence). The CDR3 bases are TGTGCCAGCAGCTTTATGCTCCAAGAGACCCAGTACTTC. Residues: CASSFMLQETQYF. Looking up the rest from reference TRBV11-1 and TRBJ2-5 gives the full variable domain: EAEVAQSPRYKITEKSQAVAFWCDPISGHATLYWYRQILGQGPELLVQFQDESVVDDSQLPKDRFSAERLKGVDSTLKIQPAELGDSAMYLCASSFMLQETQYFGPGTRLLVL.

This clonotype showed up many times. DNA for the CDR3: TGTGCCAGCAGCTGGAGGAATCCGGGAGGCTACAATGAGCAGTTCTTC. Its protein is CASSWRNPGGYNEQFF. The chain is built from TRBV7-2 and TRBJ2-1, with 7 bases aligning to TRBD2. The germline CDR1 and CDR2 sequences are SGHTA and FQGNSA. Trimming cost V 4 bases and J 3 bases; bases outside gene matches: 9. The CDR3 has 16 residues.

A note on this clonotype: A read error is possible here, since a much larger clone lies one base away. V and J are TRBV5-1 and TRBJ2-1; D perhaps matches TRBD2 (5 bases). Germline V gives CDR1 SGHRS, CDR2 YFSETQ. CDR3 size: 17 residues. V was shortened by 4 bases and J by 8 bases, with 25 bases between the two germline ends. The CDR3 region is CASSQTPPWQIGDEQFF. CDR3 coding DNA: TGCGCCAGCAGCCAAACCCCTCCGTGGCAGATCGGGGATGAGCAGTTCTTC.

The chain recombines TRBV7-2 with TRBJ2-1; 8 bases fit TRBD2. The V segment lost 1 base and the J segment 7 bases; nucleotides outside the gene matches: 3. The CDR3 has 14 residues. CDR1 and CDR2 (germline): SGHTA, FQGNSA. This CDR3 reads CASSLVAGSNEQFF. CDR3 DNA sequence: TGTGCCAGCAGCTTAGTAGCGGGGAGTAATGAGCAGTTCTTC.

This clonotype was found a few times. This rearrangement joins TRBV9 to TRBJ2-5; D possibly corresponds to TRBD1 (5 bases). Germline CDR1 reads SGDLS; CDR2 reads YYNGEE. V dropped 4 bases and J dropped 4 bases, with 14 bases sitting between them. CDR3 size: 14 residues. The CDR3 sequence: CASSQTASGETQYF. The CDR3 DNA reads TGTGCCAGCAGCCAGACAGCTTCGGGAGAGACCCAGTACTTC.

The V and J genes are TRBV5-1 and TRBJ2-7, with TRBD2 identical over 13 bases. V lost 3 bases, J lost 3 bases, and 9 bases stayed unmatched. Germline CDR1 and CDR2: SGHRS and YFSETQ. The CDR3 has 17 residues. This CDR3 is CASSYNTGLAGVYEQYF. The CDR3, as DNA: TGCGCCAGCAGCTATAATACAGGACTAGCGGGAGTCTACGAGCAGTACTTC.

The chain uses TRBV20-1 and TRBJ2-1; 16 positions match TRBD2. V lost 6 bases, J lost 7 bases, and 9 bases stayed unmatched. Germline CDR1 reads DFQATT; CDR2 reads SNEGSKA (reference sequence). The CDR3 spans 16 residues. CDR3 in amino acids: CSAPGLAGGPLNEQFF. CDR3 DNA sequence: TGCAGTGCGCCGGGACTAGCGGGAGGGCCTTTGAATGAGCAGTTCTTC.

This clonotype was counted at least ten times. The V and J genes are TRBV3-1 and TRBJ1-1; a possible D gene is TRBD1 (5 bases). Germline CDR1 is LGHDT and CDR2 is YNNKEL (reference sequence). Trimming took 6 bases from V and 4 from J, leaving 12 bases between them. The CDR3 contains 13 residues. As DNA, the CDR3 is TGTGCCAGCAGACGCGGGGGAACCACTGAAGCTTTCTTT. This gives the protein CASRRGGTTEAFF.

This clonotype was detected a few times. CDR3 in DNA: TGTGCCAGCAGTCGACAGGTCGGAAATATGAACACTGAAGCTTTCTTT. Residues: CASSRQVGNMNTEAFF. The chain carries TRBV27 and TRBJ1-1; possibly TRBD1 for D (6 bases). The V gene's germline CDR1 is MNHEY and CDR2 SMNVEV (reference sequence). The CDR3 sequence is 16 residues long. The ends were cut back, 5 bases at V and 0 bases at J, with 16 bases in the middle.